Listed below are T cell receptor beta chains from one sample, sequenced in a study of blood T cell repertoires in COVID-19. Sequencing used immunoSEQ multiplex PCR; TCRdb keeps in-frame clones, though not all of them. The table has about 360,000 clones, about 90% seen once. The sequenced material came from PBMCs or T cells enriched from blood (not recorded which). These receptors all come from a middle-aged man in a cohort exposed to, infected with or recovered from COVID-19 (not recorded which). CDR3s include the opening cysteine and the closing phenylalanine or tryptophan. D genes are given only for firm matches. Clone size appears in some rows only: once, few, many, or a class for an expanded clone.

.	TRBV18	.	TRBJ1-2	CASSPDRDYGYTF	TGTGCCAGCTCACCCGACAGAGATTATGGCTACACCTTC
TRBD2	TRBV6-1	.	TRBJ2-3	CASSDPSGRGTDTQYF	TGTGCCAGCAGTGATCCTAGCGGGAGAGGCACAGATACGCAGTATTTT
TRBD1	TRBV19	.	TRBJ2-2	CASSTPGGRTGELFF	TGTGCCAGTAGTACCCCAGGGGGCAGGACCGGGGAGCTGTTTTTT
.	TRBV18	.	TRBJ1-1	CASSPYSGTEMNTEAFF	TGTGCCAGCTCACCATATTCAGGGACTGAAATGAACACTGAAGCTTTCTTT
TRBD2	TRBV25-1	.	TRBJ2-5	CASSGEAGDWGRETQYF	TGTGCCAGCAGTGGGGAAGCGGGAGACTGGGGGCGAGAGACCCAGTACTTC
.	TRBV7-9	.	TRBJ1-1	CASSLRENTEAFF	TGTGCCAGCAGCCTAAGAGAGAACACTGAAGCTTTCTTT
.	TRBV7-3	.	TRBJ2-1	CASGAGYNEQFF	TGTGCCAGCGGTGCGGGGTACAATGAGCAGTTCTTC
TRBD2	TRBV27	.	TRBJ2-1	CASSRDSASGRGDEQFF	TGTGCCAGCAGCCGTGACTCGGCTAGCGGGAGGGGCGATGAGCAGTTCTTC
.	TRBV5-1	few	TRBJ1-6	CASSLDQDSPLHF	TGCGCCAGCAGCTTGGATCAGGATTCACCCCTCCACTTT
TRBD2	TRBV5-4	.	TRBJ2-1	CASSLGLAGVGEQFF	TGTGCCAGCAGCTTGGGATTAGCGGGAGTTGGTGAGCAGTTCTTC
TRBD1	TRBV20-1	.	TRBJ1-3	CSASNRGSGNTIYF	TGCAGTGCTAGTAACAGGGGTTCGGGAAACACCATATATTTT
TRBD2	TRBV5-1	.	TRBJ2-1	CASSGESGRSLYNEQFF	TGCGCCAGCAGTGGCGAGAGCGGGAGGTCCCTATACAATGAGCAGTTCTTC
TRBD1	TRBV5-1	few	TRBJ1-4	CASSPDRELEKLFF	TGCGCCAGCAGTCCGGACAGGGAATTGGAAAAACTGTTTTTT
.	TRBV9	.	TRBJ2-3	CASSVGVGGSTDTQYF	TGTGCCAGCAGCGTAGGGGTGGGGGGAAGCACAGATACGCAGTATTTT
.	TRBV7-8	few	TRBJ2-6	CASSGARGSGANVLTF	TGTGCCAGCAGCGGAGCCAGGGGTTCTGGGGCCAACGTCCTGACTTTC
.	TRBV19	.	TRBJ1-1	CASSGRRELSF	TGTGCCAGTAGCGGACGGAGGGAGCTTTCTTTT
TRBD1	TRBV19	.	TRBJ1-4	CASSTLDRGNEKLFF	TGTGCCAGTAGTACCTTGGACAGGGGAAATGAAAAACTGTTTTTT
TRBD2	TRBV14	.	TRBJ2-1	CASSQDPAGVFSTYNEQFF	TGTGCCAGCAGCCAAGATCCAGCGGGAGTCTTTAGTACTTACAATGAGCAGTTCTTC
.	TRBV11-2	.	TRBJ1-4	CASSLGEVEKLFF	TGTGCCAGCAGCTTAGGCGAAGTAGAAAAACTGTTTTTT
.	TRBV21-1	.	TRBJ1-5	CASSTRNRVIDQPQHF	TGTGCCAGCAGCACCCGGAACAGGGTCATCGATCAGCCCCAGCATTTT
TRBD1	TRBV23-1	.	TRBJ1-6	CASSQLYRGGNSPLHF	TGCGCCAGCAGTCAATTATACAGGGGAGGAAATTCACCCCTCCACTTT
TRBD1	TRBV27	.	TRBJ1-2	CASRPTGGAGYGYTF	TGTGCCAGCAGACCAACAGGGGGCGCCGGCTATGGCTACACCTTC
.	TRBV3-1/TRBV3-2	.	TRBJ2-7	CASSQDRGSYEQYF	TGTGCCAGCAGCCAAGATAGAGGGTCCTACGAGCAGTACTTC
.	TRBV6-1	.	TRBJ2-7	CASSRGNSYEQYF	TGTGCCAGCAGTAGGGGGAACAGCTACGAGCAGTACTTC
.	TRBV18	.	TRBJ1-2	CASSPIGEANYGYTF	TGTGCCAGCTCACCAATCGGGGAGGCTAACTATGGCTACACCTTC
.	TRBV21-1	.	TRBJ2-3	CASSKARRRRTDTQYF	TGTGCCAGCAGCAAAGCGCGTAGAAGGAGGACAGATACGCAGTATTTT
TRBD1	TRBV28	.	TRBJ2-7	CASTPPGQSYEQYF	TGTGCCAGCACTCCTCCGGGACAGTCCTACGAGCAGTACTTC
TRBD2	TRBV7-2	.	TRBJ2-7	CASSIQGLAGAYEQYF	TGTGCCAGCAGCATTCAGGGACTAGCGGGAGCCTACGAGCAGTACTTC
.	TRBV29-1	.	TRBJ1-1	CSGTVISEAFF	TGCAGCGGCACAGTGATCTCTGAAGCTTTCTTT
.	TRBV6-6	.	TRBJ1-2	CASSGLGGYTF	TGTGCCAGCAGTGGACTGGGTGGCTACACCTTC
.	TRBV16	few	TRBJ1-5	CASSQSSRGNQPQHF	TGTGCCAGCAGCCAATCAAGTCGGGGCAATCAGCCCCAGCATTTT
TRBD2	TRBV11-2	.	TRBJ2-7	CASSLALAGAYEQYF	TGTGCCAGCAGCTTAGCGTTAGCGGGGGCCTACGAGCAGTACTTC
.	TRBV28	.	TRBJ2-7	CASSSGQNYEQYF	TGTGCCAGCAGTTCGGGACAAAACTACGAGCAGTACTTC
TRBD1	TRBV27	.	TRBJ1-1	CASRQSPGGRTEAFF	TGTGCCAGCAGACAGAGTCCAGGGGGAAGAACTGAAGCTTTCTTT
TRBD2	TRBV19	.	TRBJ2-1	CASRLTSGAPSEQFF	TGTGCCAGTAGGCTGACTAGCGGAGCCCCCTCTGAGCAGTTCTTC
.	TRBV15	.	TRBJ2-2	CATSRDETRRTGELFF	TGTGCCACCAGCAGAGACGAGACACGAAGGACCGGGGAGCTGTTTTTT
.	TRBV2	few	TRBJ1-5	CASSEQGLLPNQPQHF	TGTGCCAGCAGTGAACAGGGGCTGCTACCAAATCAGCCCCAGCATTTT
.	TRBV7-8	.	TRBJ1-1	CASSLANSGAFF	TGTGCCAGCAGCTTAGCAAACTCGGGAGCTTTCTTT
TRBD1	TRBV3-1/TRBV3-2	.	TRBJ2-5	CASSQNRGPQETQYF	TGTGCCAGCAGCCAAAACAGGGGCCCCCAAGAGACCCAGTACTTC
TRBD1	TRBV4-1	.	TRBJ2-5	CASSHIGTGIQETQYF	TGCGCCAGCAGTCATATCGGGACAGGAATCCAAGAGACCCAGTACTTC
.	TRBV7-9	once	TRBJ1-2	CASSLDSEKSYGYTF	TGTGCCAGCAGCTTGGACAGCGAGAAGAGCTATGGCTACACCTTC